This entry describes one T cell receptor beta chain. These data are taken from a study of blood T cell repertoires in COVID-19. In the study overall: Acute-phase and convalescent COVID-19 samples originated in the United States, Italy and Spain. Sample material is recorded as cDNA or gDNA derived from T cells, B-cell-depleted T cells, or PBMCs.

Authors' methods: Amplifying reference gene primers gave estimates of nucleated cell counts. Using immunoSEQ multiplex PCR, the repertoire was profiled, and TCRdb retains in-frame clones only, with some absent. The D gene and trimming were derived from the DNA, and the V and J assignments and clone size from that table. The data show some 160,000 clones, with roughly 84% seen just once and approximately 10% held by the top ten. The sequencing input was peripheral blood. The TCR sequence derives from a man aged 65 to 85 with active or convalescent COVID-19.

In DNA form, the CDR3 reads TGCGCCAGCAGCTGGGGATCCGGGACTACCACAGATACGCAGTATTTT. It encodes CASSWGSGTTTDTQYF. The chain carries TRBV5-1 and TRBJ2-3; 7 positions match TRBD2. The junction had 9 bases not matched to a gene; V was cut back by 3 bases and J by 2 bases. There are 16 residues in the CDR3. From germline, CDR1 is SGHRS and CDR2 YFSETQ.